This record looks at one TCR beta chain sequence and its context. Its specific antigen is unknown. Per-nucleotide qualities are absent, and no much larger clonotype sits a single base away. The donors were about 40 Caucasian individuals from Russia, aged 6 to 90 years, who were systemically healthy. Each donor gave ten milliliters of peripheral blood, drawn into EDTA-treated Vacutainer tubes. Ficoll-Paque density-gradient centrifugation was used to isolate PBMCs, with at least 7 million obtained per sample. Total RNA was extracted from PBMCs with Trizol reagent, with at least 6 micrograms obtained per sample. For every donor, flow cytometry on a PBMC aliquot measured the percentage of naive CD45RAhigh/CD27high T cells. The source of the sample is a study of blood T cells in healthy people across ages (dated by TCRdb to between 2015 and 2016). Regarding the complete study: In model experiments, roughly one uniquely barcoded TCR beta cDNA molecule per two T cells was captured by template switching. Using deep sequencing normalized with unique cDNA molecular identifiers, the study measured how TCR beta repertoire diversity changes with age. Donors were grouped into four age groups: young (average about 15 years), middle-aged (39), aged (around 56) and long-lived (roughly 80). To avoid experimental bias, donors of different ages were distributed randomly across sequencing lanes. For two donors (one aged 18 to 29 and one aged 80 or older), the study analyzed two additional independent replicas of 1 million unique cDNA reads from the same blood draw.

The protocol used for the library was 5' RACE. Sequencing used an Illumina HiSeq 2500. A second PCR of about 6 to 11 cycles was performed with a sample-barcoded 5' primer and a J-beta primer mix. A template-switch 5' adaptor carrying 12 random nucleotides introduced a unique molecular identifier onto each TCR beta cDNA molecule. At least 2.5 million CDR3-containing paired-end reads were obtained from each sample. The Mint cDNA synthesis kit, primed by a TRBC-specific oligonucleotide, was used to synthesize first-strand cDNA from all RNA. All cDNA was treated with uracil-DNA glycosylase and then went through a first 18-cycle PCR with the universal primers M1SS and BC2_uni_R. Under the source paper's analysis protocol: Each sample was normalized by randomly selecting 1 million high-quality reads, each carrying a distinct molecular identifier. Instead of being binned into consensus sequences, reads that shared molecular identifiers were thrown out. MiTCR, run with a Q25 quality threshold and the strictest error-elimination algorithm, handled CDR3 identification, clonotype clustering and error correction. A nonparametric unseen species model with Euler transformation was used to estimate a lower bound on total TCR beta diversity. Using fastp trimming at Q25 and MiXCR clonotype assembly, TCRdb reanalyzed the public sequencing data and kept in-frame beta chains. Rows matching on CDR3 protein sequence are summarized as one entry with the most common DNA and genes. For this entry, the V and J calls and clone size follow TCRdb and not the study's own pipeline. A total of approximately 670,000 distinct CDR3 sequences appear in this sample, roughly 43% of them only once. The ten largest clones represent approximately 31% of the sample.

The CDR3 sequence holds 14 residues, the cysteine and phenylalanine included. Kept here is only the CDR3 DNA, which spans 42 bases and is read in frame from base 1. Broader findings and caveats from the paper: Observed TCR beta diversity per million T cells fell roughly linearly with age, and a significant reduction was already apparent by age approximately 41. Since profiling was done on bulk unsorted PBMCs, naive and antigen-experienced compartments could not be conclusively compared. Total diversity estimates from one million sequenced T cells were considered lower bounds and underestimates. Donor CMV infection status was unknown, potentially confounding age-related changes in expanded clonotypes. Compared with the aged group, more naive CD4+ T cells, fewer expanded clones and increased TCR diversity were shown by the long-lived group, suggesting age selection. The percentage of naive T cells measured by flow cytometry correlated strongly with observed TCR beta diversity.

Specimen: blood. Recombination joined TRBV21-1 with TRBJ1-1. TRBV21-1 is a pseudogene. The clonotype comes from an older man in good health. The CDR3 here reads CASSKAGCSTEAFF. The nucleotides are TGTGCCAGCAGCAAAGCAGGGTGCAGCACTGAAGCTTTCTTT.